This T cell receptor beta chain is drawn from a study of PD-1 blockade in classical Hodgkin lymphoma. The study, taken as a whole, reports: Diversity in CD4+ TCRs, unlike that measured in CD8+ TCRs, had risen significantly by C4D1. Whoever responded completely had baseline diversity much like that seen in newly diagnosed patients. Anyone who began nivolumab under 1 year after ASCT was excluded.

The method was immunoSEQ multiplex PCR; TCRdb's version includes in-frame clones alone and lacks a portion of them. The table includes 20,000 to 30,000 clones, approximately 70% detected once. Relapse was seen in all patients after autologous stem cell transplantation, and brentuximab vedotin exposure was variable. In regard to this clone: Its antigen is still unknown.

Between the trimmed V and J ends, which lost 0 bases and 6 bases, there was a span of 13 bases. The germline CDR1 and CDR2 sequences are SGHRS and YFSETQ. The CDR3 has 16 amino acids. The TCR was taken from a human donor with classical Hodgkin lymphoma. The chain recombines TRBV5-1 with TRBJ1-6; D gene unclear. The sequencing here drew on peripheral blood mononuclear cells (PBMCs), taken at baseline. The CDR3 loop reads CASSLEWSSPNSPLHF. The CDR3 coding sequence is TGCGCCAGCAGCTTGGAATGGTCCTCCCCTAATTCACCCCTCCACTTT.